This paragraph covers one TCR beta chain sequence. In its sample, this clone was seen once. The clone's antigen remains unknown. Base qualities are missing; no much larger clone stands one base away. The cohort was made up of 666 healthy bone marrow donors. All cohort members were sampled while nominally healthy, although unrecorded immune exposures were likely present. The donor tested CMV seronegative, placing the donor among the 352 seronegative members of the cohort. A peripheral blood sample was collected from each donor, and TCR beta sequencing was performed on peripheral blood mononuclear cells. The Qiagen DNeasy Blood Extraction Kit was used to extract genomic DNA from the blood cell samples. CDR1 MDHEN and CDR2 SYDVKM were looked up in the germline V gene. The CDR3 runs 16 residues from the cysteine to the phenylalanine. Of the read, only the CDR3 DNA is kept; its 48 bases are in frame from base 1. Trimmed from V: 7 bases; trimmed from J: 0 bases; junction bases lacking a gene match: 7.

Libraries were prepared through the immunoSEQ multiplex PCR assay. For the multiplex PCR, a mixture combining 60 forward primers for TCR Vbeta segments and 13 reverse primers for TCR Jbeta segments was used. Amplification of the CDR3 region of rearranged TCR beta genes was performed with a multiplex PCR assay on genomic DNA. The amplified TCR beta libraries were sequenced on the Illumina HiSeq System as 87-base-pair reads. On the authors' methods: Across the 670 or so repertoires, a later analysis counted tens of millions of unique TCR beta chains, approximately 10 million of which were shared by at least two donors. A nearest-neighbor algorithm error-corrected the raw reads and collapsed the reads into unique sequences, merging closely related sequences to remove PCR and sequencing errors. V, D and J gene segments were assigned by aligning CDR3 sequences to IMGT reference sequences. For a sequence to be retained, a match of at least six nucleotides was required to both a V gene segment and a J gene segment. Rearrangements were classified as productive when the CDR3 lacked stop codons and remained in frame with V and J, and all other rearrangements were classified as non-productive. Following IMGT convention, CDR3 was defined as the stretch from the second conserved V-encoded cysteine to the conserved J-encoded phenylalanine. The earlier analysis of 550 to 650 of the donors excluded any sequence lacking an unambiguous match to a single V gene segment. An earlier analysis of 587 of the donors called V segments functional above 56.7% productive rearrangements and segregating when the between-donor standard deviation exceeded 5%. To diagnose cytomegalovirus status from the catalog of TCR beta chain sequences, a statistical classification framework was built. A later analysis assigned V and J genes by comparing TCR nucleotide sequences with IMGT/GENE-DB human TR gene sequences. Using the TCRdist pipeline, a later analysis assigned CDR3 sequences along with most-parsimonious VDJ recombination scenarios. In a later analysis, each TCR beta chain was defined by its CDR3 amino acid sequence together with its V-gene family, and reads lacking a unique V-gene family were excluded. In a later analysis, 500 to 650 highly shared, low-generation-probability nucleotide sequences were removed to address suspected cross-contamination and a sequencing artifact. A later analysis calculated a clonal expansion index for each public chain from normalized within-repertoire ranks of inferred template counts. In a later analysis, generation probabilities were computed using a VDJ recombination model fitted to out-of-frame rearrangements, and the results were checked against IGoR. A later analysis scored TCR-TCR, TCR-HLA and TCR-CMV co-occurrence with hypergeometric tests, applying a repertoire-size bias correction to TCR pairs. In a later analysis, false discovery rates were estimated by permuting HLA or CMV assignments 20 times. In a later analysis, co-occurring TCRs were grouped using DBSCAN, with TCRdist sequence similarity added in when clustering inside HLA-allele-positive subsets. Repertoires with fewer than 30,000 or more than 120,000 public chains were left out of co-occurrence clustering, as were a few repertoires with anomalous nucleotide sharing. TCRdb's version of the immuneACCESS table is confined to in-frame rearrangements and falls short of the full clone set. An unresolved V gene accounts for under half of the shortfall where checked; the remainder is of unknown origin. That table is the source of V, J and clone size, and D and trimming were worked out from the DNA. In this sample the table shows fewer than 35,000 clones, 80% to 90% of which occur a single time. 2.7% of the sample lies in the top ten.

The data are from a study of cytomegalovirus exposure and HLA in healthy donors (dated by TCRdb to about 2017). A note on the overall study: An earlier analysis of several hundred of the donors reported 276 Gb of sequence data and approximately 120 million unique TCR beta sequences obtained from 150 million to 200 million T cells. To predict cytomegalovirus infection status, the study brought together high-throughput TCR immunosequencing, statistical association of individual TCRs with disease status, and machine learning. Using immunosequencing, the study profiled T cell repertoires from around 670 subjects and related those repertoires to cytomegalovirus serostatus. The study aimed to test whether cataloging public T cell receptors could reveal signatures of past pathogen exposure. A later genetic analysis used genome-wide SNP genotypes for about 60% of the 666 donors, treating that subset as a discovery cohort. Among the roughly 400 genotyped donors, around 81% belonged to the genetic ancestry cluster associated with self-reported Caucasian donors. HLA typing included class I and class II loci at four-digit resolution. All discovery cohort repertoires had been generated using a single sequencing platform. Roughly 320 gigabases of sequencing data and around 80 million unique TCR sequences made up an early release that covered several hundred HLA-typed donors. Besides the first cohort of approximately 670 subjects, a separate validation cohort made up of 120 different subjects was used. Donor age, sex, ethnicity and CMV serostatus were collected together with the repertoire data. The number of typed donors differed by locus: about 620-640 for A, B, C, DRB1 and DQB1; approximately 520 for DQA1; fewer than 610 for DPA1; and approximately 450 for DPB1. An earlier analysis of 450 to 750 of the donors used high-throughput TCR beta sequencing to judge whether each TCR beta V gene segment behaved as functional or pseudogenic. Several DR-DQ haplotypes were treated as single units for association and clustering because of strong linkage in the cohort. In a later analysis, previously published TCR beta repertoires from fewer than 750 donors were re-analyzed and high-resolution HLA genotyping was added so that TCR occurrence patterns could be studied. Across about 380 genotyped donors of the cohort, an average of approximately 200,000 unique TCR beta nucleotide sequences per donor were sequenced, and roughly 18% of those sequences were non-productive. The later analysis used no new phenotypic data to find candidate immune exposures, relying instead on TCR beta sequences and their occurrence across donors.

Summary of the overall study and its limitations: The authors suggested that the approach could potentially be generalized to other disease states and immunological phenotypes. In a later analysis, HLA-associated TCR beta chains were found to be more clonally expanded and to have lower generation probabilities than equally common non-associated chains. In an earlier analysis of about 550 of the donors, most TCR beta V segments were observed in productive rearrangements about 87% or about 30% of the time, broadly matching IMGT annotations. The sequencing pipeline was judged likely to have produced a cluster of highly shared sequence variants as a technical artifact. The presence/absence analyses assumed that sequencing depth was roughly uniform across donors, and that assumption may not be true. Across donors, most TCR sequences were observed very rarely, whereas some public TCRs were present in many individuals. Because HLA typing was unavailable for some donors at each locus, only the typed subset was used in association tests. In a later analysis, 15,000 to 20,000 TCR beta sequences were associated with specific HLA alleles at a false discovery rate of 0.05. Strong co-occurrence of HLA alleles, especially DR and DQ, made assigning TCR associations to individual alleles difficult. The 87-base-pair reads could not distinguish some IMGT-functional V segments, including TRBV6-2 and TRBV6-3, so those segments were excluded. According to a later analysis, TCR association rates differed among HLA loci, with DRB1 alleles showing the most associated TCRs and HLA-C alleles showing the fewest. A further reported finding was that TCR beta sequences accurately predicted the HLA-A and HLA-B alleles for most subjects in the first cohort. The classifier was reported to diagnose cytomegalovirus status with high specificity and sensitivity in both the original and validation cohorts. Because counts were too low, roughly 17 rarely observed V segments, including chromosome 9 orphons, were left out of the earlier analysis of a few hundred of the donors. In a later analysis, several top co-occurrence clusters were reported to appear linked to parvovirus B19, influenza, CMV and Epstein-Barr virus. Only TCR beta chains were sequenced in this cohort, and the absence of alpha or paired-chain data limited detectable features. In vitro tests confirmed that a few of the cytomegalovirus-associated TCR beta chains recognize cytomegalovirus antigens. Correlated functional status among segregating V segments might reflect linkage disequilibrium, but an unknown experimental factor could not be ruled out. A total of around 150 TCR beta chains were listed by the study as associated with cytomegalovirus. CMV serostatus was the only immune exposure information available for the cohort. A later analysis found that most CMV-associated TCR beta chains appeared HLA-restricted, with HLA associations seemingly driven largely by CMV exposure. In a later genetic analysis, fewer N-insertions in productive TCRs were reported among donors in an Asian-associated ancestry cluster than the roughly 670-donor mean. A later genetic analysis associated a missense DCLRE1C variant with V-gene and J-gene trimming of TCR beta chains, and an independent cohort replicated the association.

Sequencing used PBMCs. The receptor was isolated from a boy between 10 and 17 years old in good health and CMV-seronegative. The V gene is TRBV28 and the J gene is TRBJ1-5, with 9 bases matching TRBD1. The CDR3 is CASNSPTGGSNQPQHF. Read as DNA, the sequence is TGTGCCAGCAACTCCCCGACAGGGGGTAGCAATCAGCCCCAGCATTTT.